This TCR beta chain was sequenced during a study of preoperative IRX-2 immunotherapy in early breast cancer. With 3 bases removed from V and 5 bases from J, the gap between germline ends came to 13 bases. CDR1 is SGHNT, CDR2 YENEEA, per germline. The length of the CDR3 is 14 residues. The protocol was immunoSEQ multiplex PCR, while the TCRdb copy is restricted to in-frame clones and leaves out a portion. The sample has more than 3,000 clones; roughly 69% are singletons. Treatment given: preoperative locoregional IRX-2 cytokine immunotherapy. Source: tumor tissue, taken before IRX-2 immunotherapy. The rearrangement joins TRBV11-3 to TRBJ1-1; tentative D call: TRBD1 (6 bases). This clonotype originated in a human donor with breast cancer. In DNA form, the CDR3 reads TGTGCCAGCAGCTTGGAGGGGGGTCGTACTGAAGCTTTCTTT. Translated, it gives CASSLEGGRTEAFF.